The 8 T cell receptor beta chains in this list originate from one sample, sequenced in a study of cytomegalovirus exposure and HLA in healthy donors. Using immunoSEQ multiplex PCR, the repertoire was profiled, and TCRdb retains in-frame clones only, with some absent. Seen here are approximately 100,000 clones, approximately 95% observed once, and the top ten hold about 1.1%. The sample was PBMCs. The receptors were gathered from a woman aged 30 to 39 in good health and CMV-seropositive.

This chain links TRBV4-1 with TRBJ2-1; 7 bases align to TRBD2. CDR1 and CDR2 from the germline V gene are MGHRA and YSYEKL. V was clipped by 1 base and J by 8 bases; unmatched bases: 8. This CDR3 region has 15 residues. CDR3 in amino acids: CASSQVREVLDEQFF. The CDR3, as DNA: TGCGCCAGCAGCCAAGTTCGGGAGGTCCTTGATGAGCAGTTCTTC.

The chain employs TRBV18 and TRBJ2-5; D gene uncertain. The ends were cut back, 0 bases at V and 0 bases at J, with 8 bases in the middle. CDR3 length: 15 amino acids. Per germline, CDR1 KGHSH and CDR2 LQKENI. The CDR3 DNA is TGTGCCAGCTCACCACCGGAGCTCGACCAAGAGACCCAGTACTTC. Its protein product is CASSPPELDQETQYF.

J is TRBJ1-4 and V is TRBV6-5, with 8 bases that match TRBD1. V lost 8 bases to trimming and J lost 6 bases; unmatched junction nucleotides: 5. Looked up from germline, CDR1 is MNHEY and CDR2 is SVGAGI. The CDR3 totals 13 residues. The CDR3 reads CASRDRSYEKLFF. DNA of the CDR3: TGTGCCAGCCGGGACAGGTCTTATGAAAAACTGTTTTTT.

This chain joins TRBV4-3 and TRBJ1-1; 8 nucleotides match TRBD1. The germline CDR1 and CDR2 sequences are LGHNA and YSLEER. CDR3 size: 18 residues. After removal of 0 bases from V and 4 bases from J, the junction contained 13 bases not matched to a gene. The CDR3, as DNA: TGCGCCAGCAGCCAAGATCGGGCAGGGGGCGGTGGGTTCACTGAAGCTTTCTTT. This gives the protein CASSQDRAGGGGFTEAFF.

The gene calls are TRBV28 and TRBJ1-5; 9 positions agree with TRBD1. Trimming took 3 bases from V and 4 from J; bases not matched to a gene: 7. The germline V gene has CDR1 MDHEN and CDR2 SYDVKM. This CDR3 has 16 residues. This CDR3 reads CASSFPTGGVNQPQHF. The CDR3 nucleotides read TGTGCCAGCAGTTTCCCGACAGGGGGGGTTAATCAGCCCCAGCATTTT.

DNA of the CDR3: TGTGCCAGCAGTGTGGCGGGGACAGGGGGCGTCTACGAGCAGTACTTC. It yields the protein CASSVAGTGGVYEQYF. The chain links TRBV6-1 to TRBJ2-7, with 12 bases fitting TRBD1. The CDR3 loop spans 16 amino acids. In germline, CDR1 is MNHNS, CDR2 SASEGT. V shed 4 bases, J shed 3 bases, and the junction held 7 bases outside the gene matches.

The chain carries TRBV28 and TRBJ1-2, with 9 bases fitting TRBD1. V gave up 5 bases and J gave up 2 bases; unmatched junction bases: 15. The germline CDR1 and CDR2 sequences are MDHEN and SYDVKM. The CDR3 extends over 18 amino acids. The DNA for the CDR3 is TGTGCCAGCAGTCCTACTGCCGGGACAGGGAGGGGAAACTATGGCTACACCTTC. As protein: CASSPTAGTGRGNYGYTF.

The gene calls are TRBV6-5 and TRBJ1-2, with a possible D match to TRBD1 (6 bases). Germline V lookup: CDR1 MNHEY, CDR2 SVGAGI. The CDR3 covers 13 residues. The V gene lost 6 bases and the J gene lost 4 bases, with 12 bases spanning the gap. The CDR3 region is CASSQTGPYGYTF. Written as DNA, the CDR3 is TGTGCCAGCAGCCAAACAGGGCCCTATGGCTACACCTTC.